This T cell receptor beta chain was profiled in a study of OX40 agonist ivuxolimab in advanced cancers. Whole-study context: The drug used for patients, ivuxolimab, was an agonistic anti-OX40 (CD134) antibody. Broader study findings: Low clonal expansion, among the lowest seen, marked partial responders at 0.1-3.0 mg/kg. Among T cells, CD8+ cells averaged more expanded clones than CD4+ cells.

Concerning this clone: Its antigen is currently unknown.

Autoimmune disease history or systemic immunosuppression led to patient exclusion. Trimming removed 3 bases from V and 8 bases from J, with 6 bases in between. There are 10 residues in the CDR3. The V gene's germline CDR1 is DFQATT and CDR2 SNEGSKA (reference sequence). The table came from immunoSEQ multiplex PCR; TCRdb's copy has only in-frame clones and leaves some out. Here the sample spans 100,000 or so clones, less than 95% being singletons. The clonotype was recovered from an adult with an advanced solid tumor such as melanoma, head and neck, liver or kidney cancer. Sequencing used CD4+ or CD8+ T cells sorted from blood, obtained in a trial of the OX40 agonist ivuxolimab. The genes are TRBV20-1 and TRBJ2-3; D gene ambiguous. CDR3 bases: TGCAGTGCTAGTTGGGGTACGCAGTATTTT. Protein sequence: CSASWGTQYF.